The 31 T cell receptor beta chains given below trace back to one sample, sequenced in a study of T cell responses to AZD1222 COVID-19 vaccine. Profiled with immunoSEQ multiplex PCR; TCRdb holds only in-frame clones, not every one. The sample yields under 150,000 clones, about nine tenths seen once. The material was peripheral blood, obtained 28 days after the second AZD1222 dose. Every receptor here comes from an adult who received the AZD1222 COVID-19 vaccine.

The chain couples TRBV24-1 to TRBJ2-3, with 10 bases fitting TRBD1. The junction had 6 bases not matched to a gene; V was cut back by 9 bases and J by 4 bases. This CDR3 spans 14 amino acids. Germline V gives CDR1 KGHDR, CDR2 SFDVKD. In DNA, the CDR3 is TGTGCCACCTCTCTGACAGGGGGCTCAGATACGCAGTATTTT. This sequence encodes CATSLTGGSDTQYF.

This clone was counted a single time. The gene calls are TRBV7-9 and TRBJ1-1; no reliable D call. The CDR3 totals 13 residues. Germline V gene sequence: CDR1 SEHNR, CDR2 FQNEAQ (reference sequence). Trimming left V 1 base short and J 2 bases short, with 5 bases between. CDR3 residues: CASSLVQNTEAFF. DNA of the CDR3: TGTGCCAGCAGCTTAGTACAAAACACTGAAGCTTTCTTT. The variable domain in full, completed from reference TRBV7-9 and TRBJ1-1, reads DTGVSQNPRHKITKRGQNVTFRCDPISEHNRLYWYRQTLGQGPEFLTYFQNEAQLEKSRLLSDRFSAERPKGSFSTLEIQRTEQGDSAMYLCASSLVQNTEAFFGQGTRLTVV.

The chain recombines TRBV5-6 with TRBJ1-5; TRBD1 is a possible D gene (5 bases). In germline, CDR1 is SGHDT, CDR2 YYEEEE. V dropped 4 bases and J dropped 0 bases, with 11 bases sitting between them. The CDR3 totals 15 residues. CDR3: CASSLLGDSNQPQHF. CDR3 DNA: TGTGCCAGCAGCCTACTGGGGGATAGCAATCAGCCCCAGCATTTT.

The chain carries TRBV5-1 and TRBJ1-3; D gene unclear. CDR1 and CDR2 (germline): SGHRS, YFSETQ. The CDR3 covers 15 residues. The V and J ends lost 1 base and 2 bases respectively, with 10 bases between them. Here the CDR3 reads CASSLSGDPGNTIYF. The CDR3 bases are TGCGCCAGCAGCTTGTCTGGGGATCCTGGAAACACCATATATTTT.

The chain joins TRBV7-2 to TRBJ2-7; TRBD2 aligns across 10 bases. V lost 1 base to trimming and J lost 0 bases; unmatched junction nucleotides: 0. The CDR3 length is 15 residues. Germline V lookup: CDR1 SGHTA, CDR2 FQGNSA. The CDR3 bases are TGTGCCAGCAGCTTAGTAGCGGGGGGCTCCTACGAGCAGTACTTC. Translating it yields CASSLVAGGSYEQYF.

The gene calls are TRBV7-3 and TRBJ1-1; D is undetermined. This CDR3 region has 15 residues. The germline V and J ends were trimmed by 1 base and 1 base, with 10 bases remaining between them. Germline V CDR1 and CDR2: SGHTA, FQGTGA. This CDR3 reads CASSLNGGPNTEAFF. The DNA for the CDR3 is TGTGCCAGCAGCTTAAATGGAGGCCCGAACACTGAAGCTTTCTTT.

The chain is built from TRBV5-1 and TRBJ2-7; 7 bases align to TRBD1. The V gene's germline CDR1 is SGHRS and CDR2 YFSETQ. Trimming removed 4 bases from V and 0 bases from J; junction bases left unmatched: 7. This CDR3 is built from 15 residues. CDR3 in DNA: TGCGCCAGCAGCCATGGACAGGTTCACTCCTACGAGCAGTACTTC. Protein sequence: CASSHGQVHSYEQYF.

CDR3 loop: CASSLSAGNGNTIYF. The CDR3 DNA is TGTGCCAGCAGTTTATCGGCAGGGAACGGAAACACCATATATTTT. The gene calls are TRBV27 and TRBJ1-3; D is perhaps TRBD1 (5 bases). Trimming pared 0 bases from V and 4 bases from J, leaving 10 bases between. The CDR3 consists of 15 residues. Germline V gene lookup returns CDR1 MNHEY and CDR2 SMNVEV (reference sequence).

V usage is TRBV29-1 and J usage is TRBJ1-1; D may be TRBD1 (5 bases). Trimming stripped 6 bases from V and 4 bases from J, with 15 bases between. The germline V gene encodes CDR1 SQVTM and CDR2 ANQGSEA. There are 13 residues in the CDR3. The CDR3 region is CSVAGGESTEAFF. The CDR3 DNA sequence: TGCAGCGTAGCTGGGGGGGAGAGCACTGAAGCTTTCTTT.

The genes are TRBV5-6 and TRBJ2-7, with D tentatively TRBD2 (5 bases). Germline CDR1 is SGHDT and CDR2 is YYEEEE. V lost 3 bases and J lost 3, with 16 bases in between. The CDR3 covers 15 residues. The CDR3 region is CASSSPPGSVYEQYF. Written as DNA, the CDR3 is TGTGCCAGCAGCTCGCCGCCGGGATCCGTCTACGAGCAGTACTTC.

The chain is built from TRBV24-1 and TRBJ1-3; D gene unclear. Germline CDR1 reads KGHDR; CDR2 reads SFDVKD. V was trimmed by 4 bases and J by 8 bases, leaving 20 bases between them. The CDR3 totals 16 residues. The CDR3 region has the DNA TGTGCCACCAGTGACCTACATACGGGAAACTCGGACACCATATATTTT. It translates to CATSDLHTGNSDTIYF.

This chain uses TRBV27 with TRBJ2-7; 7 bases fit TRBD1. CDR1 is MNHEY and CDR2 is SMNVEV in the germline V gene (reference sequence). V gave up 3 bases and J gave up 7 bases; unmatched junction bases: 15. The CDR3 runs 16 residues. The CDR3 loop reads CASSFSLQTGSKEQYF. The CDR3 DNA is TGTGCCAGCAGTTTCTCCCTCCAGACAGGGAGTAAAGAGCAGTACTTC.

This clone was observed a few times. The chain is built from TRBV28 and TRBJ2-2; D gene ambiguous. The CDR3 runs 14 residues. Trimming pared 3 bases from V and 4 bases from J, leaving 9 bases between. Per the germline V gene, CDR1 is MDHEN and CDR2 is SYDVKM. The CDR3 region has the DNA TGTGCCAGCAGTTTTCTACCAAGCACCGGGGAGCTGTTTTTT. Amino acid sequence: CASSFLPSTGELFF.

The rearrangement joins TRBV24-1 to TRBJ2-3; D is unclear. The V gene's germline CDR1 is KGHDR and CDR2 SFDVKD. The CDR3 is made up of 13 amino acids. V lost 6 bases to trimming and J lost 1 base, with 7 bases between them. The CDR3 reads CATSFRGTDTQYF. The CDR3 DNA follows: TGTGCCACCAGTTTCCGGGGCACAGATACGCAGTATTTT.

The chain carries TRBV7-2 and TRBJ1-3; 9 nucleotides match TRBD1. After removal of 4 bases from V and 4 bases from J, the junction contained 8 bases not matched to a gene. Germline CDR1 SGHTA, CDR2 FQGNSA. The CDR3 covers 16 residues. CDR3 DNA: TGTGCCAGCAGCTCCACCCGGGACAGGGCCGGAAACACCATATATTTT. The encoded protein is CASSSTRDRAGNTIYF.

This clone was picked up one time. The V gene is TRBV18, the J gene TRBJ2-3; D ambiguous. Deletions cut 5 bases from V and 0 bases from J, with 12 bases between. CDR3 length: 15 amino acids. Per the germline V gene, CDR1 is KGHSH and CDR2 is LQKENI. The CDR3 loop is CASSKLAASTDTQYF. The DNA for the CDR3 is TGTGCCAGCTCAAAATTGGCAGCAAGCACAGATACGCAGTATTTT.

This chain uses TRBV7-2 with TRBJ2-3; 11 nucleotides align to TRBD2. CDR1 is SGHTA and CDR2 is FQGNSA in the germline V gene. V was pared by 3 bases and J by 6 bases, with 11 bases of the junction left unmatched. This CDR3 comprises 17 residues. CDR3 amino acids: CASSLKGLADLGDTQYF. CDR3 DNA: TGTGCCAGCAGCTTGAAGGGACTAGCGGACTTAGGGGATACGCAGTATTTT.

V gene TRBV18 combines with J gene TRBJ1-1; D ambiguous. This CDR3 comprises 15 residues. Trimming stripped 5 bases from V and 2 bases from J, with 15 bases between. Germline V gene sequence: CDR1 KGHSH, CDR2 LQKENI. The CDR3 region has the DNA TGTGCCAGCTCAACTAACTCAGGACTAAACACTGAAGCTTTCTTT. Protein: CASSTNSGLNTEAFF.

The V call is TRBV2, the J call TRBJ2-7; D is uncertain. This CDR3 has 13 residues. Trimming took 6 bases from V and 1 from J, leaving 10 bases between them. Germline V gives CDR1 SNHLY, CDR2 FYNNEI. The CDR3 loop is CASRWQLSYEQYF. As DNA, the CDR3 is TGTGCCAGCAGGTGGCAGCTGTCCTACGAGCAGTACTTC. The whole variable domain, remainder taken from reference TRBV2 and TRBJ2-7, is EPEVTQTPSHQVTQMGQEVILRCVPISNHLYFYWYRQILGQKVEFLVSFYNNEISEKSEIFDDQFSVERPDGSNFTLKIRSTKLEDSAMYFCASRWQLSYEQYFGPGTRLTVT.

The V gene is TRBV6-1, the J gene TRBJ1-5; maybe TRBD1 (5 bases). Per the germline V gene, CDR1 is MNHNS and CDR2 is SASEGT. With 1 base removed from V and 10 bases from J, the gap between germline ends came to 17 bases. The CDR3 sequence is 15 residues long. Written as DNA, the CDR3 is TGTGCCAGCAGTGAAGTCCCGGGACGGCCACCACCCCAGCATTTT. Translated: CASSEVPGRPPPQHF.

The gene calls are TRBV3-1 (or the pseudogene TRBV3-2) and TRBJ1-2; D perhaps matches TRBD1 (6 bases). Trimming stripped 1 base from V and 0 bases from J, with 12 bases between. Germline lookup yields CDR1 LGHDT and CDR2 YNNKEL (reference sequence). This CDR3 has 16 residues. CDR3 protein: CASSQVGGLSNYGYTF. CDR3 bases: TGTGCCAGCAGCCAAGTGGGGGGGCTCTCTAACTATGGCTACACCTTC.

This chain connects TRBV30 to TRBJ1-4; D ambiguous. Germline V CDR1 and CDR2: GTSNPN, SVGIG (reference sequence). The CDR3 totals 11 residues. V was shortened by 5 bases and J by 15 bases, with 16 bases between the two germline ends. CDR3 coding DNA: TGTGCCTGGGGGAAAGCCTTAGGGTTGTTTTTT. As protein: CAWGKALGLFF.

This sequence joins TRBV11-1 and TRBJ2-1; 8 bases line up with TRBD2. After removal of 5 bases from V and 0 bases from J, the junction contained 0 bases not matched to a gene. Germline V gene lookup returns CDR1 SGHAT and CDR2 FQDESV (reference sequence). CDR3 length: 14 amino acids. The DNA of the CDR3 is TGTGCCAGCAGCACTAGCGGCTCCTACAATGAGCAGTTCTTC. Encoded protein: CASSTSGSYNEQFF.

The rearrangement uses TRBV11-3 and TRBJ1-1; D not certain. The ends were cut back, 8 bases at V and 2 bases at J, with 9 bases in the middle. Germline V gives CDR1 SGHNT, CDR2 YENEEA. CDR3 size: 12 residues. Here the CDR3 reads CASGVVNTEAFF. The CDR3 DNA reads TGTGCCAGCGGGGTGGTTAACACTGAAGCTTTCTTT.

This clone was observed a single time. The chain joins TRBV27 to TRBJ2-1, with 7 nucleotides matching TRBD2. Germline CDR1 reads MNHEY; CDR2 reads SMNVEV (reference sequence). J gave up 5 bases and V 3 bases, and 7 bases lay outside the gene matches. The CDR3 is 15 residues long. CDR3 DNA sequence: TGTGCCAGCAGTTTTGGGCGGGAGAGGAACAATGAGCAGTTCTTC. Translated, it gives CASSFGRERNNEQFF.

The chain carries TRBV7-2 and TRBJ1-2; 9 bases are shared with TRBD1. With V trimmed by 4 bases and J by 6 bases, 6 bases remained unmatched. The CDR3 runs 14 residues. The germline CDR1 and CDR2 sequences are SGHTA and FQGNSA. In DNA form, the CDR3 reads TGTGCCAGCAGCTCACAGGGGGCCGGCAATGGCTACACCTTC. Its translation is CASSSQGAGNGYTF.

J is TRBJ1-1 and V is TRBV6-2 or TRBV6-3, with TRBD1 matching over 10 bases. V shed 2 bases, J shed 10 bases, and the junction held 4 bases outside the gene matches. In germline, CDR1 is MNHEY, CDR2 SVGEGT. The CDR3 has 13 residues. In nucleotides, the CDR3 is TGTGCCAGCAGTTACCGACAGGGGGCAGGAGCTTTCTTT. It encodes CASSYRQGAGAFF.

This chain joins TRBV5-8 and TRBJ1-5; D is unclear. Germline V gene lookup returns CDR1 SGHTS and CDR2 YDEGEE. Trimming stripped 5 bases from V and 3 bases from J, with 6 bases between. The CDR3 extends over 12 amino acids. The CDR3 DNA reads TGTGCCAGCAGACTCAACAATCAGCCCCAGCATTTT. Amino acid sequence: CASRLNNQPQHF.

The rearrangement links TRBV5-1 to TRBJ1-6; D possibly corresponds to TRBD1 (5 bases). V was pared by 7 bases and J by 11 bases, with 22 bases between. Germline V gene data show CDR1 as SGHRS and CDR2 as YFSETQ. The CDR3 is 15 residues long. CDR3 DNA sequence: TGCGCCAGCCTCTGCGGGCAGGGCTTTGGTCCACCCCTCCACTTT. It specifies CASLCGQGFGPPLHF.

The chain employs TRBV2 and TRBJ1-5, with a tentative D call TRBD1 (5 bases). Germline lookup yields CDR1 SNHLY and CDR2 FYNNEI. The CDR3 loop spans 14 amino acids. Trimming left V 4 bases short and J 9 bases short, with 16 bases between. In DNA form, the CDR3 reads TGTGCCAGCAGTGGGCAGGGATATGGGGGGCCCCAGCATTTT. Translated, it gives CASSGQGYGGPQHF.

CDR3 sequence: CASSVHRDSYEQYF. For the CDR3, the DNA is TGCGCCAGCAGCGTACACAGGGACTCCTACGAGCAGTACTTC. V gene TRBV5-1 combines with J gene TRBJ2-7, with D tentatively TRBD1 (6 bases). Trimming shortened V by 4 bases and J by 0 bases, and 11 bases separated the two germline ends. The CDR3 runs 14 residues. Germline CDR1 is SGHRS and CDR2 is YFSETQ. Supplemented by reference TRBV5-1 and TRBJ2-7, the full variable domain reads KAGVTQTPRYLIKTRGQQVTLSCSPISGHRSVSWYQQTPGQGLQFLFEYFSETQRNKGNFPGRFSGRQFSNSRSEMNVSTLELGDSALYLCASSVHRDSYEQYFGPGTRLTVT.